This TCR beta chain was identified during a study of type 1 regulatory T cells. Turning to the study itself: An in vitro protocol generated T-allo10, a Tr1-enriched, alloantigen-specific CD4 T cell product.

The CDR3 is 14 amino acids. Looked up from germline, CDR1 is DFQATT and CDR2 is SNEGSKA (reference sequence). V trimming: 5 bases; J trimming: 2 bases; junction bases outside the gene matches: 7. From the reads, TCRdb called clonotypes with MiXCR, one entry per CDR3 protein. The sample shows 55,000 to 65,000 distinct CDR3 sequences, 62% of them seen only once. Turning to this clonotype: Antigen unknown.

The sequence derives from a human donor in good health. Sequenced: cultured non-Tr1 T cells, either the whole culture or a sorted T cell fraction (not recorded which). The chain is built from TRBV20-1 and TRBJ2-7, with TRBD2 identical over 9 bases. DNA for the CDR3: TGCAGTGCTCCCATGGCGGGGGGGGCCTACGAGCAGTACTTC. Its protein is CSAPMAGGAYEQYF.